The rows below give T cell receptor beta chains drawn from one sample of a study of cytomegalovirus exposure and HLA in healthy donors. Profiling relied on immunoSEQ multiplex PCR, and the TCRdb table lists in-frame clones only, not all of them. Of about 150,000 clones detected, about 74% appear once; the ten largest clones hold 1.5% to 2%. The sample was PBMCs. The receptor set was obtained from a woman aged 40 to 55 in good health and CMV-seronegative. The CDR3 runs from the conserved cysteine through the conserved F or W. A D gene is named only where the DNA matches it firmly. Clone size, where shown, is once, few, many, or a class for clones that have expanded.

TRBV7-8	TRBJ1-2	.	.	CASSLFGGLGYGYTF	TGTGCCAGCAGCTTATTTGGGGGACTGGGGTATGGCTACACCTTC
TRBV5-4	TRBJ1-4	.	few	CASSQDRGFNEKLFF	TGTGCCAGCAGCCAGGACCGCGGGTTTAATGAAAAACTGTTTTTT
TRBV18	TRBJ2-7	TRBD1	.	CASSLSYGTGGYEQYF	TGTGCCAGCTCCCTATCCTATGGGACAGGGGGCTACGAGCAGTACTTC
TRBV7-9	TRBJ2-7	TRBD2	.	CSSSPGLAGTAGQYF	TGTTCCAGCAGCCCTGGACTAGCGGGGACCGCAGGGCAGTACTTC
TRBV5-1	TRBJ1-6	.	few	CASSLQVGSNSPLHF	TGCGCCAGCAGCCTCCAGGTGGGCTCCAATTCACCCCTCCACTTT
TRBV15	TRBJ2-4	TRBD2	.	CATRLGGDKNIQYF	TGTGCCACCCGCCTGGGAGGGGACAAAAACATTCAGTACTTC
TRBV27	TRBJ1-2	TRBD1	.	CASSLKRGQSNYGYTF	TGTGCCAGCAGTTTAAAAAGGGGACAGTCTAACTATGGCTACACCTTC
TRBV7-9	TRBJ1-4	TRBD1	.	CASSYSGTGRSLKLFF	TGTGCCAGCAGCTACAGCGGGACAGGGAGATCCCTTAAACTGTTTTTT
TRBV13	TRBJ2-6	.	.	CASSTGRFSGANVLTF	TGTGCCAGCAGCACAGGACGGTTCTCTGGGGCCAACGTCCTGACTTTC
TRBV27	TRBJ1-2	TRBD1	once	CASSPGRGTGSGIGYTF	TGTGCCAGCAGTCCCGGCCGGGGGACAGGTAGTGGTATTGGCTACACCTTC
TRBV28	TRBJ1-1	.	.	CASSPVGTGSRAFF	TGTGCCAGCAGCCCCGTGGGTACAGGGTCCAGAGCTTTCTTT
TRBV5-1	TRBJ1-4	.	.	CASSYGLNEKLFF	TGCGCCAGCAGCTACGGACTGAATGAAAAACTGTTTTTT
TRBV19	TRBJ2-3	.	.	CASRPFPVTDTQYF	TGTGCCAGTAGGCCTTTCCCGGTGACAGATACGCAGTATTTT
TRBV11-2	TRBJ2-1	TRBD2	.	CASSWGGYNEQFF	TGTGCCAGCAGCTGGGGGGGCTACAATGAGCAGTTCTTC
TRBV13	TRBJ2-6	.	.	CASSGQLGGANVLTF	TGTGCCAGCAGCGGACAGCTAGGTGGGGCCAACGTCCTGACTTTC
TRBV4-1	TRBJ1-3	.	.	CASSQGWAGRSGNTIYF	TGCGCCAGCAGCCAAGGGTGGGCAGGCCGGTCTGGAAACACCATATATTTT
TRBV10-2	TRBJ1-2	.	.	CASSESQPGYGYTF	TGCGCCAGCAGTGAGTCGCAACCCGGCTATGGCTACACCTTC
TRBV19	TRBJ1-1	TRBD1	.	CASRLDGDRVNTEAFF	TGTGCCAGTAGATTAGACGGGGACAGAGTGAACACTGAAGCTTTCTTT
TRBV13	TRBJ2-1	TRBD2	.	CASSLVGTSYEQFF	TGTGCCAGCAGCTTAGTTGGGACTAGTTATGAGCAGTTCTTC
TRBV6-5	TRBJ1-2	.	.	CASSYSKSGANYGYTF	TGTGCCAGCAGTTACTCCAAATCCGGGGCTAACTATGGCTACACCTTC
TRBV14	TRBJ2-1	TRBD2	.	CASSPRLAGIYNEQFF	TGTGCCAGCAGCCCTCGACTAGCGGGTATATACAATGAGCAGTTCTTC
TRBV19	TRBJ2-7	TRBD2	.	CASSTGTSGRDEQYF	TGTGCCAGTAGTACCGGGACTAGCGGGAGAGACGAGCAGTACTTC
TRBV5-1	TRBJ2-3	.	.	CASSKLDSSDTQYF	TGCGCCAGCAGCAAGCTGGACTCCTCAGATACGCAGTATTTT
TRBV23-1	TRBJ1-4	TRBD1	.	CASSLLGTGAWGEKLFF	TGCGCCAGCAGTCTCCTAGGGACAGGGGCATGGGGTGAAAAACTGTTTTTT
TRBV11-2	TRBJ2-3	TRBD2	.	CASSLGLAGKTDTQYF	TGTGCCAGCAGCTTGGGACTAGCGGGAAAGACAGATACGCAGTATTTT
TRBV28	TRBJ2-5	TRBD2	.	CASSPRLAGEETQYF	TGTGCCAGCAGCCCCAGACTAGCGGGGGAGGAGACCCAGTACTTC
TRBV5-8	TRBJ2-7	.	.	CASKLGAGGGGYEQYF	TGTGCCAGCAAATTGGGGGCCGGCGGGGGTGGCTACGAGCAGTACTTC
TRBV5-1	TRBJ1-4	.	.	CASSSGTGEKLFF	TGCGCCAGCAGCTCGGGAACAGGGGAAAAACTGTTTTTT
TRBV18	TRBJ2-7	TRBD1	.	CASSQGQVRSYEQYF	TGTGCCAGCTCACAGGGACAGGTTCGGTCCTACGAGCAGTACTTC
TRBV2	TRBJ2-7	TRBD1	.	CASTGGPSYEQYF	TGTGCCAGCACAGGGGGCCCTTCCTACGAGCAGTACTTC
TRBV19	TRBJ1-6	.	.	CASSPQNSPLHF	TGTGCCAGTAGTCCACAGAATTCACCCCTCCACTTT
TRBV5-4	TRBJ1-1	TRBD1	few	CASSLGTGWNTEAFF	TGTGCCAGCAGCTTGGGGACAGGCTGGAACACTGAAGCTTTCTTT
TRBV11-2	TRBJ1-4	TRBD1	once	CASRDGTGSEKLFF	TGTGCCAGCAGAGACGGGACAGGGAGTGAAAAACTGTTTTTT
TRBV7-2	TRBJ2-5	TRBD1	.	CASSLAASGTGKEQYF	TGTGCCAGCAGCCTCGCGGCCTCCGGGACAGGGAAAGAGCAGTACTTC
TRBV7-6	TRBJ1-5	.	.	CASSLARGGSSNQPQHF	TGTGCCAGCAGCTTAGCGCGTGGGGGGAGTAGCAATCAGCCCCAGCATTTT
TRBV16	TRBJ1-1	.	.	CASTIRRNTEAFF	TGTGCCAGCACCATCAGAAGGAACACTGAAGCTTTCTTT
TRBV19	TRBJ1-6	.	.	CASHITGNSLYNSPLHF	TGTGCCAGTCACATTACAGGGAACTCGCTTTATAATTCACCCCTCCACTTT
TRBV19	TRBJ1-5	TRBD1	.	CATAGGRNQPQHF	TGTGCCACCGCAGGGGGCAGGAATCAGCCCCAGCATTTT
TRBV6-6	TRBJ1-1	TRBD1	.	CASSFGQAKDTEAFF	TGTGCCAGCAGTTTTGGACAGGCTAAGGACACTGAAGCTTTCTTT
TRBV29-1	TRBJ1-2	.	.	CSVEDQDSTYGYTF	TGCAGCGTTGAAGATCAGGACAGCACATATGGCTACACCTTC
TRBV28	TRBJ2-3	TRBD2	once	CASSQLAGSTDTQYF	TGTGCCAGCAGCCAACTAGCGGGAAGCACAGATACGCAGTATTTT
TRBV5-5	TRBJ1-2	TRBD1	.	CASSSAGQGLYGYTF	TGTGCCAGCAGCTCGGCCGGACAGGGGCTCTATGGCTACACCTTC
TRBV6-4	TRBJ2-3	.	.	CASSVQGSDTQYF	TGTGCCAGCAGTGTGCAGGGCTCAGATACGCAGTATTTT
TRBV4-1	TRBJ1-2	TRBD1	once	CASSQEQGQGHYGYTF	TGCGCCAGCAGCCAAGAACAGGGACAGGGGCACTATGGCTACACCTTC
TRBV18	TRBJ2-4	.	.	CASSPRQGGNIQYF	TGTGCCAGCTCACCACGTCAAGGAGGGAACATTCAGTACTTC
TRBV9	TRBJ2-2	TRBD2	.	CASSVILAGGLSGELFF	TGTGCCAGCAGCGTAATCCTAGCGGGGGGCTTGTCCGGGGAGCTGTTTTTT
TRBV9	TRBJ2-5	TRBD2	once	CASSPRTRSQETQYF	TGTGCCAGCAGCCCCCGGACTAGATCCCAAGAGACCCAGTACTTC
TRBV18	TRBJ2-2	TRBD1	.	CASSPPAGGTGELFF	TGTGCCAGCTCACCCCCTGCAGGGGGCACCGGGGAGCTGTTTTTT
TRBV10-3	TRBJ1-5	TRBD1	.	CAIRDRVNQPQHF	TGTGCCATCAGGGACAGGGTTAATCAGCCCCAGCATTTT
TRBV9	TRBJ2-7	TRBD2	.	CASSVGLAGNEQYF	TGTGCCAGCAGCGTGGGACTAGCGGGGAACGAGCAGTACTTC
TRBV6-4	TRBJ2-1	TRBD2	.	CASSVSGIVGEQFF	TGTGCCAGCAGTGTAAGCGGGATAGTAGGTGAGCAGTTCTTC
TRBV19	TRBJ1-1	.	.	CASSSWTVNTEAFF	TGTGCCAGTAGTAGTTGGACAGTCAACACTGAAGCTTTCTTT